What follows describes a single T cell receptor beta chain. The antigen is unknown. Memory T cells were CD45RO+, naive were CD45RA+, sorted by FACS. This entry belongs to a study of regulatory dendritic cells for organ transplantation. Some clones are missing from TCRdb's copy, which holds only in-frame ones; the method was immunoSEQ multiplex PCR. The data contain roughly 28,000 clones, roughly 80% of them singletons. General study points: Memory CD8+ T cells were the most oligoclonal; naive cells were highly diverse.

Germline loops: CDR1 SGHNT, CDR2 YENEEA. Trimming took off 0 bases at V and 2 bases at J, with 11 bases between the two ends. The length of the CDR3 is 16 residues. The TCR comes from a human donor in good health. The sample comprised naive CD4+ T cells from blood. Indicated subset: CD45RA+ naive T cells. The chain uses TRBV11-3 and TRBJ2-1; weak D call: TRBD1 (6 bases). The CDR3 nucleotides read TGTGCCAGCAGCTTAGATTACAGGGCCCCCTACAATGAGCAGTTCTTC. Translating it yields CASSLDYRAPYNEQFF.